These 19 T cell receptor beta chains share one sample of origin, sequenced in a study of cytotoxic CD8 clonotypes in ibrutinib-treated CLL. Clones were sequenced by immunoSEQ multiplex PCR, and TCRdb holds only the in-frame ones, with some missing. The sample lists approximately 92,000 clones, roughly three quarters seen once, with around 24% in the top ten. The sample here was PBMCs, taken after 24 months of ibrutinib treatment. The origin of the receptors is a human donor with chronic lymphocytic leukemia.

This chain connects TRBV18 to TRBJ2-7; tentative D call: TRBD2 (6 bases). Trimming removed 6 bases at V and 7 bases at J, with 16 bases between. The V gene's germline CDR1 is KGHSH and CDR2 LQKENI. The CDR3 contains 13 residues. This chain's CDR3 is CASSYSAGKEQYF. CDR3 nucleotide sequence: TGTGCCAGCTCCTATTCTGCGGGGAAGGAGCAGTACTTC.

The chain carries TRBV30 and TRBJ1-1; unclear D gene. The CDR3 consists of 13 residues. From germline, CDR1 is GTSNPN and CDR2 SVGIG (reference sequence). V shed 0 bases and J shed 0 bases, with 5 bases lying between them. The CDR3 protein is CAWSVPMNTEAFF. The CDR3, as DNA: TGTGCCTGGAGTGTACCGATGAACACTGAAGCTTTCTTT.

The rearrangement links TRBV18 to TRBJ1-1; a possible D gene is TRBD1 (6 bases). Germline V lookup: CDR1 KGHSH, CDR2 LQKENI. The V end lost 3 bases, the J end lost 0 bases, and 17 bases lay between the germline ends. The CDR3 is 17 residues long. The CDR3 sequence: CASSPRDTRNMNTEAFF. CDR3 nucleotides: TGTGCCAGCTCACCTCGGGACACCCGTAACATGAACACTGAAGCTTTCTTT.

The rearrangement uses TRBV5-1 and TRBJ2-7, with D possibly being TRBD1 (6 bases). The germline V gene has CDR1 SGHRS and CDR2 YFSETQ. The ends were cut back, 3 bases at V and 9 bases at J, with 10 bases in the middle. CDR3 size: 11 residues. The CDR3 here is CASSSRGLQYF. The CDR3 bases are TGCGCCAGCAGCTCCAGGGGTTTGCAGTACTTC.

The CDR3 nucleotides read TGTGCCAGCAGTCCGGGACAGGTATACGAGCAGTACTTC. Protein product: CASSPGQVYEQYF. V usage is TRBV6-5 and J usage is TRBJ2-7; 8 nucleotides agree with TRBD1. The CDR3 runs 13 residues. Germline loops: CDR1 MNHEY, CDR2 SVGAGI. J lost 4 bases, V lost 5 bases, and 4 bases had no gene match.

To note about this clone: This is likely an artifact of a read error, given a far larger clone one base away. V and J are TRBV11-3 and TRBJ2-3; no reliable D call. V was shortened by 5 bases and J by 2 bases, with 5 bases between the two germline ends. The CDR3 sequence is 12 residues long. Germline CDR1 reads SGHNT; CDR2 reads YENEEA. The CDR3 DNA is TGTGCCAGCAGCCACGACACAGATACGCAGTATTTT. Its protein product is CASSHDTDTQYF.

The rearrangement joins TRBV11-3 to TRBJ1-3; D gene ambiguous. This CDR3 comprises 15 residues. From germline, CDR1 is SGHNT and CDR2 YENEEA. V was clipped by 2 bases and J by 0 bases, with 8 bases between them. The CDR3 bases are TGTGCCAGCAGCTTACACAACATCTCTGGAAACACCATATATTTT. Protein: CASSLHNISGNTIYF.

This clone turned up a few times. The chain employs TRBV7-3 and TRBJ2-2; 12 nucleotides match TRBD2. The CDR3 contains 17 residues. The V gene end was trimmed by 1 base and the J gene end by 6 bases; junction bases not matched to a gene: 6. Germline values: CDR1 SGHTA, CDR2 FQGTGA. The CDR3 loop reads CASSLRTSGIESGELFF. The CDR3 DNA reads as TGTGCCAGCAGCTTAAGGACTAGCGGGATTGAGTCCGGGGAGCTGTTTTTT.

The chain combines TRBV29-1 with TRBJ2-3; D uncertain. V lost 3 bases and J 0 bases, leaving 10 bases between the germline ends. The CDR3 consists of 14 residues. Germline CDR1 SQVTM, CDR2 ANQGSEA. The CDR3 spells CSVEQSVSTDTQYF. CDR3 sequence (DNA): TGCAGCGTTGAGCAGTCAGTTAGCACAGATACGCAGTATTTT.

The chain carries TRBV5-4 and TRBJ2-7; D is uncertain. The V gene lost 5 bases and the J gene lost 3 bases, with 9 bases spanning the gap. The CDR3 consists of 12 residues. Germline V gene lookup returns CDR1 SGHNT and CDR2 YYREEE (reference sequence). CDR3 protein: CASSGLGYEQYF. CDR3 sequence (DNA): TGTGCCAGCAGTGGTCTAGGCTACGAGCAGTACTTC.

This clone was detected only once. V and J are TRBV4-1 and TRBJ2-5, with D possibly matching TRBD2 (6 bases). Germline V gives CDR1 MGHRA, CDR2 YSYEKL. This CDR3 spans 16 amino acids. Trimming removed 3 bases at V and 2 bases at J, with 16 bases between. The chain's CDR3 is CASSQQVTGGQETQYF. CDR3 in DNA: TGCGCCAGCAGCCAGCAGGTGACTGGGGGGCAAGAGACCCAGTACTTC.

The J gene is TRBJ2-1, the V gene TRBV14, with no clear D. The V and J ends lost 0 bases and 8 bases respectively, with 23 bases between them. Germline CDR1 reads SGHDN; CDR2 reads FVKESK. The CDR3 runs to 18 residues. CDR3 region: CASSQDWPTGPFKDEQFF. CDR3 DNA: TGTGCCAGCAGCCAAGATTGGCCCACTGGCCCCTTTAAGGATGAGCAGTTCTTC.

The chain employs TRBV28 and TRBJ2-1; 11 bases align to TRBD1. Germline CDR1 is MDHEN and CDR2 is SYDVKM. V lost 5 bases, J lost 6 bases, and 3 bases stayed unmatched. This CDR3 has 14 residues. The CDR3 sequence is CASSGQGAFNEQFF. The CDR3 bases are TGTGCCAGCAGTGGACAGGGGGCATTCAATGAGCAGTTCTTC.

The CDR3 loop reads CASSVQGEIGYTF. CDR3 coding DNA: TGCGCCAGCAGCGTACAGGGTGAAATTGGCTACACCTTC. The V gene is TRBV5-1, the J gene TRBJ1-2; weak D call: TRBD1 (6 bases). The germline CDR1 and CDR2 sequences are SGHRS and YFSETQ. The CDR3 is made up of 13 amino acids. V was cut by 4 bases and J by 7 bases, with 14 bases left in between.

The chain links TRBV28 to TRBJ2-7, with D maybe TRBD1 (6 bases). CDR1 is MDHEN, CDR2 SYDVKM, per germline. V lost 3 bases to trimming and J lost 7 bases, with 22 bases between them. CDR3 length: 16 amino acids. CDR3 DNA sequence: TGTGCCAGCAGTTTCAGGGCCCGTAGGGCTCAGGGGGAGCAGTACTTC. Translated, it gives CASSFRARRAQGEQYF.

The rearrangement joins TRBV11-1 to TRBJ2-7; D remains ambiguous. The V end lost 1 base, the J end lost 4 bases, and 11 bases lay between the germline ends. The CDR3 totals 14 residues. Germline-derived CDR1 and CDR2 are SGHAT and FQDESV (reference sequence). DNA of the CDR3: TGTGCCAGCAGCTTAGAACTGGGAAGTTACGAGCAGTACTTC. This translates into CASSLELGSYEQYF.

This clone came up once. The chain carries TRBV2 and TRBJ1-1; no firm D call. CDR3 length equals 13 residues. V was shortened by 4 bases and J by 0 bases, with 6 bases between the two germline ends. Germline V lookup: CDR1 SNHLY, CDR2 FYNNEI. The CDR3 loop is CASSVWVNTEAFF. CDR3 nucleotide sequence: TGTGCCAGCAGTGTTTGGGTGAACACTGAAGCTTTCTTT.

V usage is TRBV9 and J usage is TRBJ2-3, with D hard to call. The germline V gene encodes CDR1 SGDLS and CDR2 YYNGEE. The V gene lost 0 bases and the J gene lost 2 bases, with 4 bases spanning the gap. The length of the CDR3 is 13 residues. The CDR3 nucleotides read TGTGCCAGCAGCGTAGGTGCCACAGATACGCAGTATTTT. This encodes CASSVGATDTQYF.

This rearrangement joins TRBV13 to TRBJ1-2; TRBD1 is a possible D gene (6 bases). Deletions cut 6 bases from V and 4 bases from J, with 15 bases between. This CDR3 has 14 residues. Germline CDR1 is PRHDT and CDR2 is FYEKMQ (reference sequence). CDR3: CASSIKTGTYGYTF. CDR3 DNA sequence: TGTGCCAGCAGTATCAAAACAGGGACCTATGGCTACACCTTC.